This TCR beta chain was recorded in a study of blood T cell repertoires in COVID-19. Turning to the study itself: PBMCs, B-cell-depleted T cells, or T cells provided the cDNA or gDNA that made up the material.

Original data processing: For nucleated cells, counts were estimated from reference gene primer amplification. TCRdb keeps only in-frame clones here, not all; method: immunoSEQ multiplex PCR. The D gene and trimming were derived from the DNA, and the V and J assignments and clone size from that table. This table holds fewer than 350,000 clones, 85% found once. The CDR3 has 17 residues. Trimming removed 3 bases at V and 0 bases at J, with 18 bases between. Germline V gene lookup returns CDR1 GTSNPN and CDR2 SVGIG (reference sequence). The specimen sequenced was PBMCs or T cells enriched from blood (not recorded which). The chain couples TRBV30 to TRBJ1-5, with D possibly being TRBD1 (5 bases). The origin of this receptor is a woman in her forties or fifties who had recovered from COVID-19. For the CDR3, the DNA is TGTGCCTGGAGCAGGGCCCACTCACTCTATAGCAATCAGCCCCAGCATTTT. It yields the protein CAWSRAHSLYSNQPQHF.